These 22 T cell receptor beta chains came from one sample sequenced in a study of T cells in Graves' hyperthyroidism and ophthalmopathy. Amplified regions were TCR beta CDR3 sequences from RNA transcripts. A first-round RT-PCR of the TCR CDR3 used the HTBI primer set. In TCRdb, the multiplex PCR reads were re-called with MiXCR into one record per CDR3 protein. The table has hundreds of thousands of distinct CDR3 sequences, 15% seen once. Input material: blood. The receptors derive from a woman aged 60-75 years with Graves' ophthalmopathy.

The sample holds a few counts of this clonotype. This chain joins TRBV20-1 and TRBJ1-5; D not resolved. Germline values: CDR1 DFQATT, CDR2 SNEGSKA (reference sequence). The CDR3 contains 13 residues. V was shortened by 0 bases and J by 4 bases, with 7 bases between the two germline ends. The CDR3 bases are TGCAGTGCTAGAGAGACGGGGAATCAGCCCCAGCATTTT. Protein sequence: CSARETGNQPQHF.

This clonotype was observed many times. This chain's CDR3 is CASSFDMKRNNEQFF. For the CDR3, the DNA is TGTGCCAGCAGCTTCGATATGAAGCGGAACAATGAGCAGTTCTTC. This rearrangement joins TRBV5-6 to TRBJ2-1, with D possibly TRBD2 on 5 matching bases. Trimming took 2 bases from V and 5 from J, leaving 14 bases between them. The CDR3 runs 15 residues. Germline V lookup: CDR1 SGHDT, CDR2 YYEEEE.

The chain uses TRBV3-1 and TRBJ2-2, with 9 positions matching TRBD1. This CDR3 is built from 16 residues. Germline lookup yields CDR1 LGHDT and CDR2 YNNKEL (reference sequence). V shed 4 bases, J shed 6 bases, and the junction held 9 bases outside the gene matches. The CDR3 bases are TGTGCCAGCAGCCCCACACAGGGGGCCCTGCCCGGGGAGCTGTTTTTT. This encodes CASSPTQGALPGELFF. The whole variable domain, filled in from reference TRBV3-1 and TRBJ2-2, reads DTAVSQTPKYLVTQMGNDKSIKCEQNLGHDTMYWYKQDSKKFLKIMFSYNNKELIINETVPNRFSPKSPDKAHLNLHINSLELGDSAVYFCASSPTQGALPGELFFGEGSRLTVL.

This clonotype has a count of ten or more. The V call is TRBV27, the J call TRBJ2-7; D call uncertain. This CDR3 is built from 13 residues. The germline CDR1 and CDR2 sequences are MNHEY and SMNVEV (reference sequence). The ends were cut back, 4 bases at V and 4 bases at J, with 11 bases in the middle. The CDR3 coding sequence is TGTGCCAGCAGTTCCCTAACGGTTTACGAGCAGTACTTC. Its protein product is CASSSLTVYEQYF.

The J gene is TRBJ2-3, the V gene TRBV5-1; D may be TRBD1 (6 bases). CDR3 size: 15 residues. Between the trimmed V and J ends, which lost 4 bases and 0 bases, there was a span of 12 bases. Per germline, CDR1 SGHRS and CDR2 YFSETQ. The CDR3 sequence is CASSKDRTSTDTQYF. CDR3 sequence (DNA): TGCGCCAGCAGCAAAGACAGGACAAGCACAGATACGCAGTATTTT.

The sample holds many counts of this clonotype. The chain couples TRBV27 to TRBJ2-7; D tentatively fits TRBD1 or TRBD2 (5 bases each). The CDR3 runs 14 residues. Trimming removed 4 bases from V and 6 bases from J, with 16 bases in between. The V gene's germline CDR1 is MNHEY and CDR2 SMNVEV (reference sequence). DNA for the CDR3: TGTGCCAGCAGTTCAGGGAGTTACCCTTCCGAGCAGTACTTC. The encoded protein is CASSSGSYPSEQYF.

This clonotype was detected only a few times. V is TRBV18 and J is TRBJ1-2; 8 bases line up with TRBD1. The CDR3 runs 14 residues. Trimming at V came to 2 bases and at J to 8 bases, leaving 7 bases not matched to a gene. Germline loops: CDR1 KGHSH, CDR2 LQKENI. CDR3: CASSPDIQGGGYTF. In nucleotides, the CDR3 is TGTGCCAGCTCACCAGATATACAGGGGGGAGGCTACACCTTC.

Note on this clonotype: A much larger clone lies a single base off, so this may be a read error. The chain carries TRBV5-1 and TRBJ2-1; D may be TRBD2 (5 bases). The CDR3 totals 13 residues. Germline CDR1 and CDR2: SGHRS and YFSETQ. The CDR3 region is CASRSGSYNKQFF. The CDR3 DNA reads as TGCGCCAGCAGATCGGGATCCTACAATAAGCAGTTCTTC.

This clonotype was seen at least ten times. The chain employs TRBV2 and TRBJ2-5, with 8 bases matching TRBD1. The germline CDR1 and CDR2 sequences are SNHLY and FYNNEI. The CDR3 spans 15 residues. Trimming cost V 6 bases and J 2 bases; bases outside gene matches: 8. The CDR3 DNA follows: TGTGCCAGCAGCCCCCGGACAGGGCTGCAAGAGACCCAGTACTTC. This codes for CASSPRTGLQETQYF.

The V and J genes are TRBV4-1 and TRBJ2-5; 11 nucleotides line up with TRBD2. V gave up 2 bases and J gave up 0 bases; unmatched junction bases: 11. The germline gives CDR1 MGHRA, CDR2 YSYEKL. This CDR3 is 19 amino acids long. The CDR3: CASSQSPGKTSGNQETQYF. For the CDR3, the DNA is TGCGCCAGCAGCCAATCCCCAGGCAAGACTAGCGGGAACCAAGAGACCCAGTACTTC.

There are many counts of this clonotype. This chain uses TRBV7-9 with TRBJ2-7, with TRBD2 identical over 10 bases. The germline CDR1 and CDR2 sequences are SEHNR and FQNEAQ (reference sequence). This CDR3 is built from 14 residues. V lost 5 bases, J lost 2 bases, and 3 bases stayed unmatched. CDR3 coding DNA: TGTGCCAGCAGCGCCACTAGCGGGACCTACGAGCAGTACTTC. It specifies CASSATSGTYEQYF.

The V call is TRBV7-3, the J call TRBJ1-6, with D tentatively TRBD1 (5 bases). The CDR3 has 15 residues. V lost 2 bases and J 7 bases, leaving 12 bases between the germline ends. CDR1 and CDR2 from the germline V gene are SGHTA and FQGTGA. In DNA form, the CDR3 reads TGTGCCAGCAGCTTACGGGGGAGCCAAAATTCACCCCTCCACTTT. It codes for CASSLRGSQNSPLHF.

CDR3 coding DNA: TGTGCCAGCAGCACGGACAGGGGCGCAGCCGATGAGCAGTTCTTC. It codes for CASSTDRGAADEQFF. The chain combines TRBV11-2 with TRBJ2-1; 9 bases align to TRBD1. The CDR3 consists of 15 residues. Germline values: CDR1 SGHAT, CDR2 FQNNGV. The junction had 10 bases not matched to a gene; V was cut back by 5 bases and J by 8 bases.

The V call is TRBV7-9, the J call TRBJ2-5; tentative D call: TRBD1 (5 bases). The V gene's germline CDR1 is SEHNR and CDR2 FQNEAQ (reference sequence). V gave up 10 bases and J gave up 2 bases, with 17 bases separating them. The CDR3 is made up of 14 amino acids. DNA of the CDR3: TGTGCCATTGACAGATTGAAGACACAAGAGACCCAGTACTTC. It codes for CAIDRLKTQETQYF.

The chain has TRBV19 and TRBJ2-2; D is ambiguous. The CDR3 totals 14 residues. The V end lost 3 bases, the J end lost 5 bases, and 10 bases lay between the germline ends. Germline lookup yields CDR1 LNHDA and CDR2 SQIVND (reference sequence). The CDR3 coding sequence is TGTGCCAGTAGTATCGTCAGGCTGACCGGGGAGCTGTTTTTT. Protein sequence: CASSIVRLTGELFF.

This clonotype occurred many times. The chain recombines TRBV6-6 with TRBJ2-7; 15 nucleotides align to TRBD2. This CDR3 spans 18 amino acids. Germline-derived CDR1 and CDR2 are MNHNY and SVGAGI (reference sequence). J gave up 3 bases and V 0 bases, and 6 bases lay outside the gene matches. The DNA of the CDR3 is TGTGCCAGCAGTTACTCTGGACTAGCGGGAGGGGGAAACTACGAGCAGTACTTC. Translation gives CASSYSGLAGGGNYEQYF.

Only a few counts were recorded for this clonotype. The chain is built from TRBV29-1 and TRBJ2-7, with 8 bases lining up with TRBD2. Germline lookup yields CDR1 SQVTM and CDR2 ANQGSEA. The length of the CDR3 is 14 residues. V dropped 7 bases and J dropped 4; count of bases not matched to a gene: 12. In nucleotides, the CDR3 is TGCAGCGCGGGGGGGGTCCTCAGCCCGTACGAGCAGTACTTC. It is translated as CSAGGVLSPYEQYF.

The genes are TRBV20-1 and TRBJ1-2; perhaps TRBD1 as D (6 bases). Germline CDR1 and CDR2: DFQATT and SNEGSKA (reference sequence). This CDR3 is built from 15 residues. Between the trimmed V and J ends, which lost 5 bases and 4 bases, there was a span of 20 bases. DNA of the CDR3: TGCAGTGCTCCCCCCGGCCAGCAGGGGATCTATGGCTACACCTTC. Protein sequence: CSAPPGQQGIYGYTF.

This sequence joins TRBV2 and TRBJ2-7; 8 nucleotides match TRBD1. Germline trimming cut 7 bases from V and 5 bases from J; bases unmatched to any gene: 7. The CDR3 length is 13 residues. From germline, CDR1 is SNHLY and CDR2 FYNNEI. The CDR3 DNA sequence: TGTGCCAGCAACCGAGACAGGGGACACGAGCAGTACTTC. Encoded protein: CASNRDRGHEQYF.

There are many counts of this clonotype. V gene TRBV28 combines with J gene TRBJ1-3; D not resolved. The CDR3 consists of 14 residues. The germline gives CDR1 MDHEN, CDR2 SYDVKM. V gave up 4 bases and J gave up 5 bases, with 12 bases separating them. CDR3 in DNA: TGTGCCAGCAGTTCCCCGGACGGAAGAAACACCATATATTTT. Protein product: CASSSPDGRNTIYF.

This clonotype was recorded many times. V gene TRBV28 combines with J gene TRBJ1-2; 7 nucleotides agree with TRBD1. The CDR3 is made up of 13 amino acids. CDR1 and CDR2 (germline): MDHEN, SYDVKM. Germline trimming cut 4 bases from V and 5 bases from J; bases unmatched to any gene: 4. The CDR3 nucleotides read TGTGCCAGCAGTTCTCAGGGGGGGTATGGCTACACCTTC. This translates into CASSSQGGYGYTF.

The rearrangement links TRBV6-1 to TRBJ2-2, with TRBD2 matching 13 bases. The V segment lost 4 bases and the J segment 12 bases; nucleotides outside the gene matches: 8. The CDR3 sequence is 15 residues long. Germline CDR1 and CDR2: MNHNS and SASEGT. The CDR3 nucleotides are TGTGCCAGCAGTGGTTGGACTAGCGGGAGATTGAAGCTGTTTTTT. Its translation: CASSGWTSGRLKLFF.